This T cell receptor (beta chain) was retrieved from a study of cytomegalovirus exposure and HLA in healthy donors. CDR3 length: 15 amino acids. Germline CDR1 reads MNHNY; CDR2 reads SVGAGI (reference sequence). The V gene lost 6 bases and the J gene lost 0 bases, with 13 bases spanning the gap. Researchers ran the PCR with 60 Vbeta and 13 Jbeta primers. The protocol was immunoSEQ multiplex PCR, while the TCRdb copy is restricted to in-frame clones and leaves out a portion. This table has around 130,000 clones, approximately 76% appearing once. The receptor was derived from a man between 35 and 55 years old in good health and CMV-seronegative. The rearrangement links TRBV6-6 to TRBJ2-3; D is possibly TRBD2 (6 bases). Specimen: PBMCs. This CDR3 is CASRNSGESTDTQYF. Written as DNA, the CDR3 is TGTGCCAGCAGAAACTCGGGGGAGAGCACAGATACGCAGTATTTT.